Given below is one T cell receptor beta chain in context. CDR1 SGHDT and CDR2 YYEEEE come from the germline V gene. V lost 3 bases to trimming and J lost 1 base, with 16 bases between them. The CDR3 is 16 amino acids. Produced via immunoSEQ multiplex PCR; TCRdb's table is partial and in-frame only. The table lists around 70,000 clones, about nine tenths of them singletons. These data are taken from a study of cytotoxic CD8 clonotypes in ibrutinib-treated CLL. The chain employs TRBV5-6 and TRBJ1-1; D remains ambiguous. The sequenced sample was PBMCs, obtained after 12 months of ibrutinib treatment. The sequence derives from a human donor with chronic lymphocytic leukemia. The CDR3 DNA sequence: TGTGCCAGCAGCTCTCTGTGGGCCAGACCGAACACTGAAGCTTTCTTT. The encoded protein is CASSSLWARPNTEAFF.